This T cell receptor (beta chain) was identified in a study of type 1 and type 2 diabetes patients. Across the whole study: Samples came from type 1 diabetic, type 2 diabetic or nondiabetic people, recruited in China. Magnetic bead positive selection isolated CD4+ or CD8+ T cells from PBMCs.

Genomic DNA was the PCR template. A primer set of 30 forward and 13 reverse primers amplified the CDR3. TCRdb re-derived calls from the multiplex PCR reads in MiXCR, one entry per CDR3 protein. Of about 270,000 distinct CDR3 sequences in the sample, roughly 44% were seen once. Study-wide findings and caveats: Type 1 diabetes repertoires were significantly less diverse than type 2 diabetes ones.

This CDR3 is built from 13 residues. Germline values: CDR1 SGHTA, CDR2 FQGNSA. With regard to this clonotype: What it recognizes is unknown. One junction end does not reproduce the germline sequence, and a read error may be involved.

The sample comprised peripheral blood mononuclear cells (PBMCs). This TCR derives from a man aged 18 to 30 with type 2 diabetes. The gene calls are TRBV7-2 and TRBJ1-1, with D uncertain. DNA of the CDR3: TGTGCCAACAGCTTAATGGGAGTGACTGAAGCTTTCTTT. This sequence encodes CANSLMGVTEAFF.